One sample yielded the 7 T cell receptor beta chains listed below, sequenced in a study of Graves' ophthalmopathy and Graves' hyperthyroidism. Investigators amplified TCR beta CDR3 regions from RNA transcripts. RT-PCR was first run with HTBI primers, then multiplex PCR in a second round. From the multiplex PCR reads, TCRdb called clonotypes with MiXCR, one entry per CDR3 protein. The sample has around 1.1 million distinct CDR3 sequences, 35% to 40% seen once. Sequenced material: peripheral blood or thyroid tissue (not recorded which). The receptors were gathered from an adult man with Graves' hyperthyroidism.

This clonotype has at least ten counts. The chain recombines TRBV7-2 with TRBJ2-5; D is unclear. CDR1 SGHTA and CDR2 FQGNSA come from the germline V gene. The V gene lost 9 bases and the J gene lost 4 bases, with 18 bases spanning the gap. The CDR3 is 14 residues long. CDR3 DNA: TGTGCCAGTCGACACTCGGCCGGAAGAGAGACCCAGTACTTC. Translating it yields CASRHSAGRETQYF.

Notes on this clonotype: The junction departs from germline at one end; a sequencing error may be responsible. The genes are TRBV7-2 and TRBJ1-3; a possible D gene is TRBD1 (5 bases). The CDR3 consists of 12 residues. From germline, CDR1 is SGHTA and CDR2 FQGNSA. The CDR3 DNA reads TGTGCCAGCAGCCCAGACAATCGGGACCCTCGGTGG. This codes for CASSPDNRDPRW.

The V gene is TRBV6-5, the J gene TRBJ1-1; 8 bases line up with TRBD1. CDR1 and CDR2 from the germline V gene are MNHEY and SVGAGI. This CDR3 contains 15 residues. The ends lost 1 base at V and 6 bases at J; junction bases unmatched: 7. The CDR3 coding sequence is TGTGCCAGCAGTTACTTTCCGGGACAGGAGCCTGAAGCTTTCTTT. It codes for CASSYFPGQEPEAFF.

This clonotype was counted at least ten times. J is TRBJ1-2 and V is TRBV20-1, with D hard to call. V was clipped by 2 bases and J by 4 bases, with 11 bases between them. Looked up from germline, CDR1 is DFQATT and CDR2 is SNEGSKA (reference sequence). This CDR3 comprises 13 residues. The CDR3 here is CSARPLGIYGYTF. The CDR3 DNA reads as TGCAGTGCTAGACCCCTGGGGATCTATGGCTACACCTTC.

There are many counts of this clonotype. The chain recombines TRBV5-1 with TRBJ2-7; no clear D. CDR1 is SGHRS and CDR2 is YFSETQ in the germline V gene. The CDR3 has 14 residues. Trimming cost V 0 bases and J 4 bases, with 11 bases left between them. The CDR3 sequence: CASSLAEVGYEQYF. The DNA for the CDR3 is TGCGCCAGCAGCTTGGCCGAGGTAGGGTACGAGCAGTACTTC.

In DNA, the CDR3 is TGCGCCAGCAGCCAAGTTCGGGCTAGCGGGGCCGGGGAGCTGTTTTTT. Its translation: CASSQVRASGAGELFF. The chain couples TRBV4-3 to TRBJ2-2, with 9 bases matching TRBD2. The CDR3 totals 16 residues. Germline V gene sequence: CDR1 LGHNA, CDR2 YSLEER. Unmatched junction bases numbered 6, after V lost 1 base and J lost 6 bases.

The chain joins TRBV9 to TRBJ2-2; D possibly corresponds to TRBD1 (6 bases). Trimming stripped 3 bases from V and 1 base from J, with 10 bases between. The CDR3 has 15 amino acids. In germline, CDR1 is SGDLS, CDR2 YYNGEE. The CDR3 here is CASSDGRGNTGELFF. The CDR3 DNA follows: TGTGCCAGCAGCGACGGCAGGGGGAACACCGGGGAGCTGTTTTTT. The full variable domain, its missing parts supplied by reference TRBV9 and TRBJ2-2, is DSGVTQTPKHLITATGQRVTLRCSPRSGDLSVYWYQQSLDQGLQFLIQYYNGEERAKGNILERFSAQQFPDLHSELNLSSLELGDSALYFCASSDGRGNTGELFFGEGSRLTVL.